This is a list of T cell receptor beta chains from one sample in a study of CD8 T cells in ankylosing spondylitis. One entry per CDR3 protein results from TCRdb running MiXCR on the 5' RACE reads. The sample shows 500,000 to 650,000 distinct CDR3 sequences, over 4% of them seen only once. Sequenced material: blood, either unsorted or a sorted T cell fraction (not recorded which). The receptors originated from a male donor with ankylosing spondylitis. Both conserved end residues are part of each CDR3. D genes are given only for firm matches. The size field reads once, few, many or a size class.

>many|TRBJ2-7|TRBV9|-
TGTGCCAGCAGCGTGGGAGACACCTCCTACGAGCAGTACTTC
CASSVGDTSYEQYF
>many|TRBJ1-2|TRBV20-1|TRBD1
TGCAGTGCTAGTTCGGGTTCGGGACAGGGGTATGGCTACACCTTC
CSASSGSGQGYGYTF
>many|TRBJ1-5|TRBV7-9|-
TGTGCCAGCAGCTTAGGGGGACACAATCAGCCCCAGCATTTT
CASSLGGHNQPQHF
>many|TRBJ2-3|TRBV20-1|-
TGCAGTGCTAGAGATCGGGGGCGAGGGGCAGATACGCAGTATTTT
CSARDRGRGADTQYF
>many|TRBJ2-1|TRBV5-1|TRBD2
TGCGCCAGCAGCTGGAATTTTCCGGTGAGCGGGGGCCTAGGGGCCTACAATGAGCAGTTCTTC
CASSWNFPVSGGLGAYNEQFF
>many|TRBJ1-2|TRBV10-3|-
TGTGCCATCAGTGAGTCTGGCGTAATAACAGCCGACTATGGCTACACCTTC
CAISESGVITADYGYTF
>many|TRBJ2-3|TRBV5-1|-
TGCGCCAGCACGCCCGGATGGGGCACAGATACGCAGTATTTT
CASTPGWGTDTQYF
>few|TRBJ2-5|TRBV20-1|-
TGCAGTGCTAGTCGCGGGCTAGAAGAGACCCAGTACTTC
CSASRGLEETQYF
>many|TRBJ1-1|TRBV29-1|-
TGCAGCGTCGTACAGGGACGAGACTCTTACGCTTTCTTT
CSVVQGRDSYAFF
>many|TRBJ2-7|TRBV6-2/TRBV6-3|-
TGTGCCAGCAGTTACACAAAGAGTGCGTACACCTACGAGCAGTACTTC
CASSYTKSAYTYEQYF
>many|TRBJ1-2|TRBV29-1|-
TGCAGCGTTGACGGCAGCCCTACTAACTATGGCTACACCTTC
CSVDGSPTNYGYTF
>many|TRBJ1-2|TRBV10-3|-
TGTGCCATCGGGGCCAGGGATGGCTACACCTTC
CAIGARDGYTF
>many|TRBJ2-7|TRBV7-9|-
TGTGCCAGCAGCGTAAGCGGGACACTTTCCTACGAGCAGTACTTC
CASSVSGTLSYEQYF
>many|TRBJ2-1|TRBV7-2|TRBD1
TGTGCCAGCAGCCAAAGGGGGCTTGGAAACAATGAGCAGTTCTTC
CASSQRGLGNNEQFF
>few|TRBJ2-1|TRBV24-1|-
TGTGCTGCGGGGAATACTGGTGAGCAGTTCTTC
CAAGNTGEQFF